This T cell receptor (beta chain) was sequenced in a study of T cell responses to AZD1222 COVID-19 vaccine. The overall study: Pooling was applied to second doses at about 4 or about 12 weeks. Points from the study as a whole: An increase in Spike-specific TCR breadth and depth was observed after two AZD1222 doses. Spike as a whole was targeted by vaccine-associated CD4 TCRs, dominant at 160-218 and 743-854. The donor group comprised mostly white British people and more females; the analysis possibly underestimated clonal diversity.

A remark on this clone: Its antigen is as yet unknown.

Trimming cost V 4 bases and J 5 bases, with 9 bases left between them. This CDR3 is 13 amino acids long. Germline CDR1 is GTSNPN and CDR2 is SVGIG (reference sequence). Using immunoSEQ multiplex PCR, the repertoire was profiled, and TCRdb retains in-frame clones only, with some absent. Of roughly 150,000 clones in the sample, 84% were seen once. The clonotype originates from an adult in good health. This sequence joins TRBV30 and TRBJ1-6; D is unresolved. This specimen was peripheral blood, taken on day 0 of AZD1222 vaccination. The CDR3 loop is CAWTEDHNSPLHF. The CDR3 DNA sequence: TGTGCCTGGACTGAAGATCATAATTCACCCCTCCACTTT.